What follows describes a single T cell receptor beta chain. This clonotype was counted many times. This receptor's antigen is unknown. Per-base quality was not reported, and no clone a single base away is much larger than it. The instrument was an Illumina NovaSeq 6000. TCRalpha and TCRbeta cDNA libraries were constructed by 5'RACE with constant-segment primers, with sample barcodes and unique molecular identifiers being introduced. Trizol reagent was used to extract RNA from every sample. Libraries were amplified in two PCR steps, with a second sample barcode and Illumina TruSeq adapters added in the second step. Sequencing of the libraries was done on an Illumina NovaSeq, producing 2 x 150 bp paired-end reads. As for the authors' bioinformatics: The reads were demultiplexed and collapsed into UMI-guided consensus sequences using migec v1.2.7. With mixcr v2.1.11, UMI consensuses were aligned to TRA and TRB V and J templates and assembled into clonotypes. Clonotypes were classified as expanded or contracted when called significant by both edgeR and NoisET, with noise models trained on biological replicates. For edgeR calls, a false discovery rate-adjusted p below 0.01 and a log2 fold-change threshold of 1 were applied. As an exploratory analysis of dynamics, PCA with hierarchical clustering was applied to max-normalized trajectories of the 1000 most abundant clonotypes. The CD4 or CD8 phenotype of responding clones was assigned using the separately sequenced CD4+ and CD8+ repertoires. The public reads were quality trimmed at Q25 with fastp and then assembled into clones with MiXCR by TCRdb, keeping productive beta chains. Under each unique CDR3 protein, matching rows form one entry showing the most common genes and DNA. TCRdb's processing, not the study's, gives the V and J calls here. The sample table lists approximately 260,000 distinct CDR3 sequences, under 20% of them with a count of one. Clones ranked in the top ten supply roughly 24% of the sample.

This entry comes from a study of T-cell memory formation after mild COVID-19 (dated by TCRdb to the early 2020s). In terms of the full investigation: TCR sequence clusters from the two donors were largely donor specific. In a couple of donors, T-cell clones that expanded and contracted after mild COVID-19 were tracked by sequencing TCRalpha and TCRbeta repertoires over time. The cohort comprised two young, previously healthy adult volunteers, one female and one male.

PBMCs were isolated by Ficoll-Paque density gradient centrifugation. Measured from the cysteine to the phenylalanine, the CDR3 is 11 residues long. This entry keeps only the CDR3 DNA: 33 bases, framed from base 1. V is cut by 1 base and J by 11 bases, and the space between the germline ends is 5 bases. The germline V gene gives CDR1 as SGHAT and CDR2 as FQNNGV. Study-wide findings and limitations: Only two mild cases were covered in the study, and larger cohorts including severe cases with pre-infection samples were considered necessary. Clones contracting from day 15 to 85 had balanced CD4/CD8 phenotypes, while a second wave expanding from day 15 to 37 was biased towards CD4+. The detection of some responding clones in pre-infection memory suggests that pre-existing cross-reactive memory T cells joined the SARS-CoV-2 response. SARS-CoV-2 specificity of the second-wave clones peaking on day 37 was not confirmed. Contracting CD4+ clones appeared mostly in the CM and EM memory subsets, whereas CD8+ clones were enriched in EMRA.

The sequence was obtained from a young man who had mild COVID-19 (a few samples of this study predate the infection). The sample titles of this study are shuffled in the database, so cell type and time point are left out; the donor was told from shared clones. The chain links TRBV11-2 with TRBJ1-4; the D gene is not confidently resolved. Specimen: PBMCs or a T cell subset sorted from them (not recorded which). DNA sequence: TGTGCCAGCAGCTTAGGCAGGAAACTGTTTTTT. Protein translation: CASSLGRKLFF.